This is a list of T cell receptor beta chains from one sample in a study of blood T cell repertoires in COVID-19. Data came from immunoSEQ multiplex PCR; TCRdb stores just in-frame clones and leaves some out. The repertoire holds 300,000 or so clones, 90% to 95% seen once, with approximately 2.1% in the top ten. Sequencing was performed on peripheral blood. Receptors originate from a woman younger than 45 with COVID-19, enrolled during active disease. Both conserved end residues are part of each CDR3. D genes are given only for firm matches. Some rows mark clone size as missing; the rest say once, few, many or name a class of expanded clone.

V gene	clone size	D gene	J gene	CDR3 DNA	CDR3 protein
TRBV11-2	-	-	TRBJ1-2	TGTGCCAGCAGCTTAGATCGGACTGCCTATGGCTACACCTTC	CASSLDRTAYGYTF
TRBV5-1	-	TRBD1	TRBJ1-2	TGCGCCAGCAGCGACGGGACAGCCTTCTACACCTTC	CASSDGTAFYTF
TRBV4-1	once	TRBD1	TRBJ2-1	TGCGCCAGCAGCCAAATGGGACAGGGGACCCTCGCGCAGTTCTTC	CASSQMGQGTLAQFF
TRBV9	-	-	TRBJ1-6	TGTGCCAGCAGCGGTAATAATTCACCCCTCCACTTT	CASSGNNSPLHF
TRBV15	-	TRBD2	TRBJ2-1	TGTGCCACCAGCAGAGGGGCAGGACTAGCGGGAGGGGACAATGAGCAGTTCTTC	CATSRGAGLAGGDNEQFF
TRBV29-1	-	TRBD1	TRBJ1-5	TGCAGCGCCTCGACAGGGGGTGGGGATCAGCCCCAGCATTTT	CSASTGGGDQPQHF
TRBV5-1	-	TRBD2	TRBJ2-2	TGCGCCAGCAGGCTTGGGATAGCGGGAGCGAACACCGGGGAGCTGTTTTTT	CASRLGIAGANTGELFF
TRBV5-1	-	TRBD1	TRBJ2-2	TGCGCCAGCAGCTTGTCGCAGGGGGCTATCGGGGAGCTGTTTTTT	CASSLSQGAIGELFF
TRBV19	-	TRBD1	TRBJ1-5	TGTGCCAGTAGAGACAGGGGTGCGAACGGAGGCAATCAGCCCCAGCATTTT	CASRDRGANGGNQPQHF
TRBV10-1	-	TRBD1	TRBJ1-1	TGCGCCAGCAGTGAGGCAGGGGGCTTGGACACTGAAGCTTTCTTT	CASSEAGGLDTEAFF
TRBV18	once	-	TRBJ1-6	TGTGCCAGCTCACGTGGACGGGATAACAATTCACCCCTCCACTTT	CASSRGRDNNSPLHF
TRBV19	-	TRBD2	TRBJ2-7	TGTGCCAGTAGCCCGACTAGCACCTACGAGCAGTACTTC	CASSPTSTYEQYF
TRBV29-1	-	-	TRBJ2-3	TGCAGCGCCCTACTAGGCCCAGATACGCAGTATTTT	CSALLGPDTQYF
TRBV18	few	-	TRBJ2-7	TGTGCCAGCTCATCTAACCCACTCTACGAGCAGTACTTC	CASSSNPLYEQYF
TRBV3-1/TRBV3-2	-	TRBD2	TRBJ2-1	TGTGCCAGCAGCTCCGGGACTAGCGGGAGGAATGAGCAGTTCTTC	CASSSGTSGRNEQFF
TRBV29-1	-	TRBD1	TRBJ1-1	TGCAGCGTGGCGACAGGGGGGAACACTGAAGCTTTCTTT	CSVATGGNTEAFF
TRBV5-1	-	TRBD2	TRBJ2-1	TGCGCCAGCAGCCCCGAGCGGGAGGCCTACAATGAGCAGTTCTTC	CASSPEREAYNEQFF
TRBV3-1/TRBV3-2	-	-	TRBJ2-7	TGTGCCAGCAGCCAAGACCACACCACGACTAGTCTCGAGCAGTACTTC	CASSQDHTTTSLEQYF
TRBV6-1	-	-	TRBJ1-5	TGTGCCAGCAGTGCGGACAGTCCTTATAGCAATCAGCCCCAGCATTTT	CASSADSPYSNQPQHF
TRBV5-1	-	-	TRBJ2-7	TGCGCCAGCAGCTTGTCCGGACTCAGCTCCTACGAGCAGTACTTC	CASSLSGLSSYEQYF
TRBV11-2	-	-	TRBJ1-6	TGTGCCAGCAGCTTTGGCGGGGGGCGGAATTCACCCCTCCACTTT	CASSFGGGRNSPLHF
TRBV5-5	-	TRBD1	TRBJ2-2	TGTGCCAGCAGCTTAGGACAGGGGGCGCGGACCGGGGAGCTGTTTTTT	CASSLGQGARTGELFF
TRBV7-3	-	TRBD2	TRBJ2-3	TGTGCCAGCAGCTTACAAGCGGGGTACACAGATACGCAGTATTTT	CASSLQAGYTDTQYF
TRBV5-1	-	-	TRBJ1-3	TGCGCCAGCAGCTTGGACGGTAACTCTGGAAACACCATATATTTT	CASSLDGNSGNTIYF
TRBV5-5	-	-	TRBJ2-1	TGTGCCAGCGATCAGGGGGGCTCCTACAATGAGCAGTTCTTC	CASDQGGSYNEQFF